This T cell receptor (beta chain) was captured in a study of CXCR3-negative and CXCR3-positive naive CD8 T cells. About this clonotype: Its antigen is unidentified.

Carrying UMI labels, the TRB cDNA libraries were prepared through 5' RACE. TCRdb reprocessed the 5' RACE reads, with one entry per CDR3 protein and no DNA. This table lists 100,000 to 150,000 distinct CDR3 sequences. Findings of the study overall: Naive cells that were CXCR3-positive had more hydrophobic TRB CDR3s (compared with CXCR3-negative naive cells).

Germline CDR1 MNHEY, CDR2 SVGAGI. This CDR3 contains 18 residues. This receptor was identified in a human donor in good health. Some clones in this sample may be carry-over from other donors' samples. The chain couples TRBV6-5 to TRBJ2-5; no DNA is available, so the TRBD2 call from TCRdb remains unchecked. The sample consisted of naive CXCR3+ CD8+ T cells from blood. Subset specified: CD45RO-CCR7+CD27+CD95- naive CD8+ T cells expressing CXCR3 (TNR3+). CDR3 amino acids: CASSRWTSGDFQWETQYF.